This is a list of T cell receptor beta chains from one sample in a study of tumor-infiltrating lymphocytes in primary liver carcinoma. TCRdb re-called the multiplex PCR reads with MiXCR, one entry per CDR3 protein. Of about 320,000 distinct CDR3 sequences detected, roughly two thirds appear once; the ten largest clones hold roughly 9%. Sample: peripheral blood. These receptors were collected from a man between 40 and 49 years old with primary liver carcinoma and hepatitis B virus infection. CDR3s include the opening cysteine and the closing phenylalanine or tryptophan. A D gene is named only where the DNA matches it firmly.

V gene: TRBV5-6
J gene: TRBJ2-6
D gene: NA
CDR3 protein: CASRTGLDSGANVLTF

V gene: TRBV25-1
J gene: TRBJ1-2
D gene: NA
CDR3 protein: CASSEYPGVPYGYTF

V gene: TRBV29-1
J gene: TRBJ2-7
D gene: NA
CDR3 protein: CSVEDQTSEQYF

V gene: TRBV18
J gene: TRBJ2-5
D gene: TRBD2
CDR3 protein: CASSPTSDLETQYF

V gene: TRBV11-2
J gene: TRBJ2-7
D gene: NA
CDR3 protein: CASSLRGETQRTYF

V gene: TRBV27
J gene: TRBJ1-6
D gene: NA
CDR3 protein: CASSPLEGGAVSPLHF

V gene: TRBV24-1
J gene: TRBJ2-5
D gene: TRBD1
CDR3 protein: CATSVPGQGEETQYF

V gene: TRBV11-3
J gene: TRBJ2-1
D gene: NA
CDR3 protein: CASSFGVGNEQFF

V gene: TRBV6-2/TRBV6-3
J gene: TRBJ1-1
D gene: TRBD1
CDR3 protein: CASRDLTGSLEASF

V gene: TRBV11-1
J gene: TRBJ2-1
D gene: TRBD2
CDR3 protein: CASNRGLAGVIEQFF

V gene: TRBV6-1
J gene: TRBJ1-2
D gene: NA
CDR3 protein: CASTEGGAVYGYNF

V gene: TRBV11-2
J gene: TRBJ2-7
D gene: NA
CDR3 protein: CASNLAEGRPLTYEQYF

V gene: TRBV7-3
J gene: TRBJ2-1
D gene: NA
CDR3 protein: CASSLGNNEQFF

V gene: TRBV12-3/TRBV12-4
J gene: TRBJ2-2
D gene: NA
CDR3 protein: CASTHGPTRYTGELFF

V gene: TRBV10-1
J gene: TRBJ2-1
D gene: NA
CDR3 protein: CASSPLGRNNEQLF

V gene: TRBV11-2
J gene: TRBJ1-1
D gene: NA
CDR3 protein: CAGSLWAGGGTEAFF

V gene: TRBV11-2
J gene: TRBJ2-1
D gene: TRBD2
CDR3 protein: CASSSFTSGPYNVQFF

V gene: TRBV5-4
J gene: TRBJ2-3
D gene: NA
CDR3 protein: CASSRTTETDTQYF

V gene: TRBV28
J gene: TRBJ2-7
D gene: NA
CDR3 protein: CASSFAGAYEYYF

V gene: TRBV29-1
J gene: TRBJ2-1
D gene: TRBD1
CDR3 protein: CSVVPGQGQSYNEQSF

V gene: TRBV6-5
J gene: TRBJ2-2
D gene: TRBD2
CDR3 protein: CASSRTGLAGNTRELFF

V gene: TRBV7-8
J gene: TRBJ2-7
D gene: NA
CDR3 protein: CASSLGAEAYEQYF

V gene: TRBV28
J gene: TRBJ1-1
D gene: NA
CDR3 protein: CASNIFRGGTEAFF

V gene: TRBV4-2
J gene: TRBJ2-5
D gene: NA
CDR3 protein: CASNQVGLGGEETQYF

V gene: TRBV12-3/TRBV12-4
J gene: TRBJ2-2
D gene: NA
CDR3 protein: CASSLRAANTGELFF

V gene: TRBV30
J gene: TRBJ1-2
D gene: NA
CDR3 protein: CVLNGRGYGYTF

V gene: TRBV6-1
J gene: TRBJ2-7
D gene: TRBD1
CDR3 protein: CASRHGQGYEQYF

V gene: TRBV11-2
J gene: TRBJ2-7
D gene: NA
CDR3 protein: CAGSSGEASCEQYF

V gene: TRBV21-1
J gene: TRBJ2-6
D gene: NA
CDR3 protein: CASSKWRAGDAFGANVLTF

V gene: TRBV10-3
J gene: TRBJ2-7
D gene: NA
CDR3 protein: CAISDGRANEQYF

V gene: TRBV5-5
J gene: TRBJ2-7
D gene: NA
CDR3 protein: CASSPAGTTDYEQYF

V gene: TRBV7-9
J gene: TRBJ1-1
D gene: NA
CDR3 protein: CASSLAGGKNTEAFF

V gene: TRBV11-2
J gene: TRBJ2-1
D gene: TRBD2
CDR3 protein: CASSFAGGPNEQFF

V gene: TRBV11-2
J gene: TRBJ2-3
D gene: TRBD2
CDR3 protein: CTSSLGLAGGVDMQYF

V gene: TRBV11-2
J gene: TRBJ2-1
D gene: TRBD2
CDR3 protein: CASSLGGSIVNEQFF

V gene: TRBV5-1
J gene: TRBJ2-7
D gene: NA
CDR3 protein: CASSSRRTDKHEQYF

V gene: TRBV28
J gene: TRBJ1-2
D gene: NA
CDR3 protein: CASSSLADPGYGYTF

V gene: TRBV4-2
J gene: TRBJ1-5
D gene: NA
CDR3 protein: CASSQDLGRGQPQHF

V gene: TRBV12-3/TRBV12-4
J gene: TRBJ2-3
D gene: NA
CDR3 protein: CAGSFQGSEGTDTQYF

V gene: TRBV2
J gene: TRBJ1-5
D gene: NA
CDR3 protein: CASRTKGSDQPQHF

V gene: TRBV11-1
J gene: TRBJ2-1
D gene: NA
CDR3 protein: CASSESSSSYNEQLF

V gene: TRBV4-1
J gene: TRBJ1-2
D gene: NA
CDR3 protein: CASSQDEGPSFGYTF

V gene: TRBV25-1
J gene: TRBJ1-2
D gene: NA
CDR3 protein: CASSKRDYGYTF

V gene: TRBV11-3
J gene: TRBJ1-1
D gene: NA
CDR3 protein: CASRPGRGRANEVFF

V gene: TRBV5-1
J gene: TRBJ1-6
D gene: NA
CDR3 protein: CTSSLEGLPPLHF

V gene: TRBV4-2
J gene: TRBJ2-2
D gene: NA
CDR3 protein: CASSHPPGGELFF

V gene: TRBV5-1
J gene: TRBJ2-7
D gene: NA
CDR3 protein: CASSLGPGDYEQYF

V gene: TRBV24-1
J gene: TRBJ2-1
D gene: TRBD2
CDR3 protein: CAARLADQTEQFF

V gene: TRBV5-1
J gene: TRBJ2-1
D gene: TRBD2
CDR3 protein: CASSLGAGGHNEQFF

V gene: TRBV11-2
J gene: TRBJ2-1
D gene: NA
CDR3 protein: CASCRLAANNEQFF

V gene: TRBV5-1
J gene: TRBJ1-6
D gene: NA
CDR3 protein: CASSLARGGSPLHF

V gene: TRBV11-3
J gene: TRBJ2-1
D gene: NA
CDR3 protein: CTSSLNVNDQFF

V gene: TRBV4-1
J gene: TRBJ2-1
D gene: NA
CDR3 protein: CASSQPLAEASGEHFF

V gene: TRBV6-2/TRBV6-3
J gene: TRBJ2-2
D gene: NA
CDR3 protein: CASSYPRVAKNTGELFF

V gene: TRBV29-1
J gene: TRBJ2-1
D gene: TRBD2
CDR3 protein: CSVQGLAVYYEQFF

V gene: TRBV12-3/TRBV12-4
J gene: TRBJ2-3
D gene: NA
CDR3 protein: CASGPPGLRTDTQYF

V gene: TRBV6-2/TRBV6-3
J gene: TRBJ2-1
D gene: TRBD2
CDR3 protein: CASSYSGLGPTLFNNEQFF

V gene: TRBV6-2/TRBV6-3
J gene: TRBJ2-1
D gene: TRBD2
CDR3 protein: CASRRLAEPYNEQFF